This is a list of T cell receptor beta chains from one sample in a study of cytomegalovirus exposure and HLA in healthy donors. This table comes from immunoSEQ multiplex PCR, and its TCRdb copy is limited to in-frame clones, with some not included. The profile shows some 100,000 clones, roughly 82% of them singletons. Sequenced material: PBMCs. The receptors were sampled from a woman between 18 and 29 years old in good health and CMV-seronegative. CDR3s include the opening cysteine and the closing phenylalanine or tryptophan. Fields, in order: V gene, D gene, J gene, clone size, CDR3 DNA, CDR3 protein. A D gene is named only where the DNA matches it firmly. Only part of the rows carry a size: once, few, many, or a class if the clone is expanded.

>TRBV2|NA|TRBJ1-3|NA
TGTGCCAGCAGCGGGAACAGGGAATTCTCTGGAAACACCATATATTTT
CASSGNREFSGNTIYF
>TRBV4-1|NA|TRBJ2-7|NA
TGCGCCAGCAGCCAAGTTGGTACGGGAGTGGGTGAGCAGTACTTC
CASSQVGTGVGEQYF
>TRBV19|NA|TRBJ1-1|NA
TGTGCCAGTAGTATACATCAGAACACTGAAGCTTTCTTT
CASSIHQNTEAFF
>TRBV9|TRBD1|TRBJ2-7|NA
TGTGCCAGCAGCCCGGACAGGCCCCCCTACGAGCAGTACTTC
CASSPDRPPYEQYF
>TRBV5-5|TRBD2|TRBJ2-7|NA
TGTGCCAGCAGCGTAGGACTAGGAAGCTCCTACGAGCAGTACTTC
CASSVGLGSSYEQYF
>TRBV28|TRBD1|TRBJ1-2|NA
TGTGCCAGCAGTTTGGGACAGGGCGTCTATGGCTACACCTTC
CASSLGQGVYGYTF
>TRBV11-2|NA|TRBJ2-2|NA
TGTGCCAGCAGCTTCCGGGTAGGGGGAAACACCGGGGAGCTGTTTTTT
CASSFRVGGNTGELFF
>TRBV28|NA|TRBJ1-5|NA
TGTGCCAGCAGTTTTCTCGGGCGGGGGGGCAATCAGCCCCAGCATTTT
CASSFLGRGGNQPQHF
>TRBV6-5|TRBD1|TRBJ1-4|NA
TGTGCCAGCACCCGGACAGGGGGCCATGAAAAACTGTTTTTT
CASTRTGGHEKLFF
>TRBV27|TRBD1|TRBJ2-3|NA
TGTGCCAGCAGTTTTAGTGAGGGACAGCCCAGCACAGATACGCAGTATTTT
CASSFSEGQPSTDTQYF
>TRBV5-8|TRBD1|TRBJ2-3|NA
TGTGCCAGCAATTGGCAGGGGGTCACAGATACGCAGTATTTT
CASNWQGVTDTQYF
>TRBV27|NA|TRBJ1-1|NA
TGTGCCAGCAGTTCAGGGGCCCTTTTGGCCTTGAACACTGAAGCTTTCTTT
CASSSGALLALNTEAFF
>TRBV28|NA|TRBJ1-5|NA
TGTGCCAGCAGAGGACAGCTCAATCAGCCCCAGCATTTT
CASRGQLNQPQHF
>TRBV19|NA|TRBJ2-7|NA
TGTGCCAGTAGTTCCCTCGCGGGGCAGTCCTACGAGCAGTACTTC
CASSSLAGQSYEQYF
>TRBV19|TRBD2|TRBJ2-1|NA
TGTGCCAGTACCCCGGGACTAGGCTACAATGAGCAGTTCTTC
CASTPGLGYNEQFF
>TRBV5-1|NA|TRBJ2-7|NA
TGCGCCAGCAGCGCCGGGACTGGAGAATACGAGCAGTACTTC
CASSAGTGEYEQYF
>TRBV30|TRBD1|TRBJ1-6|NA
TGTGCCTGGACGGGACAGGGCAATTCACCCCTCCACTTT
CAWTGQGNSPLHF
>TRBV4-3|NA|TRBJ2-1|NA
TGCGCCAGCAGCCAAGATTGGGCAGGGGCCCAGTTCTTC
CASSQDWAGAQFF
>TRBV5-4|TRBD1|TRBJ1-1|NA
TGTGCCAGCAGCCCCCGAGGGGGCAATCTTCGAACTGAAGCTTTCTTT
CASSPRGGNLRTEAFF
>TRBV5-1|TRBD1|TRBJ2-3|NA
TGCGCCAGCAGCCCGGGACAGGGATTCACAGATACGCAGTATTTT
CASSPGQGFTDTQYF
>TRBV18|NA|TRBJ1-1|NA
TGTGCCAGCTCACCCGAACGACGGGTCGCTGAAGCTTTCTTT
CASSPERRVAEAFF
>TRBV5-1|NA|TRBJ2-7|NA
TGCGCCAGCGGCTCACTAACGGGACTCGGTTTGGGCGAGCAGTACTTC
CASGSLTGLGLGEQYF
>TRBV7-2|TRBD2|TRBJ2-4|NA
TGTGCCAGCAGCTTAGGTCCTAGCGGAAACATTCAGTACTTC
CASSLGPSGNIQYF
>TRBV19|TRBD1|TRBJ1-5|NA
TGTGCCAGTAGAGAGACAGGGGGTTTGAACAATCAGCCCCAGCATTTT
CASRETGGLNNQPQHF
>TRBV15|TRBD2|TRBJ2-2|once
TGTGCCACCAGCGGGGGACTAGCGGGGAGGAGGGGCACCGGGGAGCTGTTTTTT
CATSGGLAGRRGTGELFF
>TRBV27|NA|TRBJ2-7|few
TGTGCCAGCCTGGGCCCCGGCTACGAGCAGTACTTC
CASLGPGYEQYF
>TRBV15|TRBD1|TRBJ1-2|NA
TGTGCCACCAGCAGAGACGTGGGACAGGACAGTTACACCTTC
CATSRDVGQDSYTF
>TRBV19|NA|TRBJ1-6|NA
TGTGCCAGTAGTAGAGGGGTCCGGGGGGTGAGCTCCTATAATTCACCCCTCCACTTT
CASSRGVRGVSSYNSPLHF
>TRBV7-3|TRBD1|TRBJ2-3|once
TGTGCCAGCAGCTTCGACAGGGGGAGGCAGTATTTT
CASSFDRGRQYF
>TRBV4-3|TRBD1|TRBJ2-2|NA
TGCGCCAGCAGCCACCTCCCGGGACAGGCCAGAGGGATCGACACCGGGGAGCTGTTTTTT
CASSHLPGQARGIDTGELFF
>TRBV21-1|NA|TRBJ2-1|NA
TGTGCCAGCAGCATGCTTTGGGAGGGGTGTGTAGGTGAGCAGTTCTTC
CASSMLWEGCVGEQFF
>TRBV6-1|TRBD1|TRBJ1-2|NA
TGTGCCAGCAGGGGACAGGGGGCGCGGGGCTATGGCTACACCTTC
CASRGQGARGYGYTF
>TRBV4-1|TRBD2|TRBJ2-7|few
TGCGCCAGCAGCCAAGTAGCGGGAACCCTTTACGAGCAGTACTTC
CASSQVAGTLYEQYF
>TRBV25-1|TRBD1|TRBJ2-3|NA
TGTGCCAGCAGCAGGGGGCCCCACACAGATACGCAGTATTTT
CASSRGPHTDTQYF
>TRBV28|TRBD2|TRBJ2-2|once
TGTGCCAGCAGTTTAACGGTAGCGGGAGATTTTCGTGGCACCGGGGAGCTGTTTTTT
CASSLTVAGDFRGTGELFF
>TRBV9|NA|TRBJ1-1|once
TGTGCCAGCAACGCAGGGGTAAACACTGAAGCTTTCTTT
CASNAGVNTEAFF
>TRBV6-1|TRBD2|TRBJ2-7|NA
TGTGCCAGCAGCCACCGGGGAGGGGACTCTGAGGGGTACTTC
CASSHRGGDSEGYF
>TRBV5-1|TRBD2|TRBJ2-3|NA
TGCGCCAGCAGCTTGGTGACTAGCGGGGGGTCAGATACGCAGTATTTT
CASSLVTSGGSDTQYF
>TRBV7-9|TRBD2|TRBJ2-1|once
TGTGCCAGCAGCGGGCACGGGACTAGCCCTCGGATGACTCGCAATGAGCAGTTCTTC
CASSGHGTSPRMTRNEQFF
>TRBV19|TRBD1|TRBJ2-7|once
TGTGCCAGTAGTATTTGGGACAGCTCCTACGAGCAGTACTTC
CASSIWDSSYEQYF
>TRBV10-3|TRBD2|TRBJ2-1|NA
TGTGCCGCCCGGACTAGGGAGCTTAATGAGCAGTTCTTC
CAARTRELNEQFF